The 22 T cell receptor beta chains listed next were all sequenced from one sample in a study of blood T cell repertoires in COVID-19. Only in-frame clones appear in the TCRdb table, and some are missing; sequencing was by immunoSEQ multiplex PCR. This table has tens of thousands of clones, around 89% appearing once. The sequenced sample was peripheral blood. The receptors come from a human donor in a cohort sampled during active COVID-19.

The gene calls are TRBV27 and TRBJ1-2; 8 bases align to TRBD1. There are 15 residues in the CDR3. V dropped 6 bases and J dropped 4; count of bases not matched to a gene: 10. Germline CDR1 and CDR2: MNHEY and SMNVEV (reference sequence). The DNA of the CDR3 is TGTGCCAGCAGAAGTTCAGGGGGCGCGGGCTATGGCTACACCTTC. As protein: CASRSSGGAGYGYTF.

The chain has TRBV6-5 and TRBJ1-2, with D hard to call. This CDR3 is 15 amino acids long. Germline V gives CDR1 MNHEY, CDR2 SVGAGI. V gave up 6 bases and J gave up 8 bases, with 22 bases separating them. CDR3 protein: CASRNGISGGVGYTF. Written as DNA, the CDR3 is TGTGCCAGCAGAAATGGGATTTCCGGAGGTGTGGGCTACACCTTC.

The chain couples TRBV21-1 to TRBJ2-1; TRBD1, as called in the table, went unchecked against the DNA. TRBV21-1 is deemed a pseudogene. The CDR3 runs to 21 residues. The CDR3 bases are TGTGCCAGCAGCCCCCCACCCCCGACAGGGCGGTCGAAAGTGCCCTACAATGAGCAGTTCTTC. This encodes CASSPPPPTGRSKVPYNEQFF.

The V call is TRBV5-6, the J call TRBJ1-4, with 8 bases matching TRBD1. CDR3 length: 15 residues. Trimming cost V 4 bases and J 5 bases; bases outside gene matches: 7. Germline CDR1 and CDR2: SGHDT and YYEEEE. The CDR3 here is CASSLGQGWNEKLFF. In nucleotides, the CDR3 is TGTGCCAGCAGCCTCGGACAGGGTTGGAATGAAAAACTGTTTTTT.

The chain combines TRBV11-3 with TRBJ1-6; the D is unclear. The germline V and J ends were trimmed by 4 bases and 6 bases, with 7 bases remaining between them. The CDR3 contains 13 residues. The germline CDR1 and CDR2 sequences are SGHNT and YENEEA. The CDR3 loop is CASSSNSNSPLHF. In DNA form, the CDR3 reads TGTGCCAGCAGCTCCAATTCTAATTCACCCCTCCACTTT.

The chain couples TRBV3-1 (or the pseudogene TRBV3-2) to TRBJ2-2; tentatively, D is TRBD2 (6 bases). V was cut by 4 bases and J by 8 bases, with 14 bases left in between. The CDR3 has 14 residues. The germline gives CDR1 LGHDT, CDR2 YNNKEL (reference sequence). CDR3 bases: TGTGCCAGCAGCCGATCGGAGGGGAAAGGGGAGCTGTTTTTT. Translating gives CASSRSEGKGELFF.

This chain uses TRBV19 with TRBJ1-5, with 11 bases fitting TRBD1. In germline, CDR1 is LNHDA, CDR2 SQIVND (reference sequence). V lost 4 bases to trimming and J lost 1 base; unmatched junction nucleotides: 3. This CDR3 has 16 amino acids. This chain's CDR3 is CASSNGTGGSNQPQHF. The DNA for the CDR3 is TGTGCCAGTAGTAACGGGACAGGGGGAAGCAATCAGCCCCAGCATTTT.

This chain connects TRBV7-6 to TRBJ1-2; the match to TRBD1 covers 8 bases. The CDR3 runs 15 residues. Germline V gives CDR1 SGHVS, CDR2 FNYEAQ. The trim removed 5 bases at V and 5 bases at J, leaving 10 bases unmatched. As DNA, the CDR3 is TGTGCCAGCAGCCCCGCGGCAGGGGGCGGATATGGCTACACCTTC. This translates into CASSPAAGGGYGYTF.

The chain is built from TRBV6-5 and TRBJ1-2, with 7 bases matching TRBD1. V lost 0 bases to trimming and J lost 1 base; unmatched junction nucleotides: 2. Germline V CDR1 and CDR2: MNHEY, SVGAGI. CDR3 length: 15 residues. CDR3 in DNA: TGTGCCAGCAGTTACTCCCGACAGGGTAACTATGGCTACACCTTC. It specifies CASSYSRQGNYGYTF.

This sequence joins TRBV10-3 and TRBJ1-2, with 7 nucleotides matching TRBD1. Trimming took 4 bases from V and 3 from J; bases not matched to a gene: 5. The CDR3 covers 14 residues. Germline V gene data show CDR1 as ENHRY and CDR2 as SYGVKD. The CDR3 region is CAISVTQGDYGYTF. CDR3 coding DNA: TGTGCCATCAGTGTGACCCAGGGGGACTATGGCTACACCTTC.

This chain joins TRBV7-2 and TRBJ2-5; 10 bases align to TRBD2. CDR1 and CDR2 from the germline V gene are SGHTA and FQGNSA. J lost 3 bases, V lost 0 bases, and 7 bases had no gene match. This CDR3 comprises 17 residues. In DNA form, the CDR3 reads TGTGCCAGCAGCTTAGCGTTTGGGGGACTAGCGAAAGAGACCCAGTACTTC. Encoded protein: CASSLAFGGLAKETQYF.

This sequence joins TRBV5-1 and TRBJ2-7, with D tentatively TRBD2 (6 bases). The CDR3 length is 15 residues. Germline CDR1 SGHRS, CDR2 YFSETQ. Trimming took off 0 bases at V and 4 bases at J, with 14 bases between the two ends. The CDR3 region is CASSLGGDGVYEQYF. CDR3 DNA: TGCGCCAGCAGCTTGGGCGGGGATGGGGTATACGAGCAGTACTTC. Supplemented by reference TRBV5-1 and TRBJ2-7, the full variable domain reads KAGVTQTPRYLIKTRGQQVTLSCSPISGHRSVSWYQQTPGQGLQFLFEYFSETQRNKGNFPGRFSGRQFSNSRSEMNVSTLELGDSALYLCASSLGGDGVYEQYFGPGTRLTVT.

This rearrangement joins TRBV6-2 or TRBV6-3 to TRBJ2-7; 9 bases are a match to TRBD1. V lost 2 bases, J lost 3 bases, and 8 bases stayed unmatched. Germline CDR1 MNHEY, CDR2 SVGEGT. This CDR3 contains 16 residues. The CDR3 bases are TGTGCCAGCAGTTACAAACCGGGACAGGGTTACTACGAGCAGTACTTC. Translated: CASSYKPGQGYYEQYF.

This sequence joins TRBV10-3 and TRBJ2-2; 8 nucleotides match TRBD2. Germline CDR1 is ENHRY and CDR2 is SYGVKD. V gave up 5 bases and J gave up 2 bases; unmatched junction bases: 4. There are 15 residues in the CDR3. In DNA form, the CDR3 reads TGTGCCATCAGTCGGGAGGGCCCCAACACCGGGGAGCTGTTTTTT. Its protein product is CAISREGPNTGELFF.

The V gene is TRBV18, the J gene TRBJ2-2; D ambiguous. The CDR3 is 14 residues long. Germline V gene sequence: CDR1 KGHSH, CDR2 LQKENI. V dropped 3 bases and J dropped 4 bases, with 9 bases sitting between them. The CDR3 protein is CASSPLVGTGELFF. CDR3 bases: TGTGCCAGCTCACCCCTAGTCGGCACCGGGGAGCTGTTTTTT.

This chain joins TRBV15 and TRBJ2-3; TRBD2 matches 7 bases. Germline V CDR1 and CDR2: LNHNV, YYDKDF (reference sequence). CDR3 length: 15 residues. V was pared by 6 bases and J by 4 bases, with 10 bases of the junction left unmatched. Written as DNA, the CDR3 is TGTGCCACCAGTATGCTAGCGGTCGAGGCAGATACGCAGTATTTT. It codes for CATSMLAVEADTQYF.

CDR3: CASSLGGGATYEQYF. As DNA, the CDR3 is TGTGCCAGCAGCTTAGGAGGGGGCGCAACCTACGAGCAGTACTTC. The chain combines TRBV11-3 with TRBJ2-7, with TRBD1 identical over 7 bases. This CDR3 is 15 amino acids long. With V trimmed by 1 base and J by 2 bases, 5 bases remained unmatched. Per the germline V gene, CDR1 is SGHNT and CDR2 is YENEEA.

The CDR3 nucleotides read TGTGCCAGCAGTTACTCGGCCGACAGGGCTAGTGGCTACACCTTC. It is translated as CASSYSADRASGYTF. This rearrangement joins TRBV6-5 to TRBJ1-2, with 7 nucleotides matching TRBD1. The V gene's germline CDR1 is MNHEY and CDR2 SVGAGI. The trim removed 0 bases at V and 7 bases at J, leaving 8 bases unmatched. The CDR3 has 15 amino acids.

This clone was recorded once. J is TRBJ1-6 and V is TRBV20-1; D uncertain. Per the germline V gene, CDR1 is DFQATT and CDR2 is SNEGSKA (reference sequence). Trimming shortened V by 3 bases and J by 9 bases, and 18 bases separated the two germline ends. CDR3 length: 15 amino acids. The DNA of the CDR3 is TGCAGTGCTAGTTCGGGGATTACTTTTGGTTCACCCCTCCACTTT. As protein: CSASSGITFGSPLHF.

The rearrangement joins TRBV7-2 to TRBJ2-2; tentative D call: TRBD1 (5 bases). The germline V and J ends were trimmed by 0 bases and 9 bases, with 11 bases remaining between them. The germline CDR1 and CDR2 sequences are SGHTA and FQGNSA. The CDR3 is 14 amino acids. The CDR3 region is CASSLASGRRELFF. The CDR3 DNA reads as TGTGCCAGCAGCTTAGCATCAGGGCGCCGGGAGCTGTTTTTT. Variable domain in full (rest from reference TRBV7-2 and TRBJ2-2): GAGVSQSPSNKVTEKGKDVELRCDPISGHTALYWYRQSLGQGLEFLIYFQGNSAPDKSGLPSDRFSAERTGGSVSTLTIQRTQQEDSAVYLCASSLASGRRELFFGEGSRLTVL.

The chain joins TRBV23-1 to TRBJ1-5; 7 nucleotides agree with TRBD1. TRBV23-1 is placed among ORFs of uncertain function. This CDR3 has 15 residues. V shed 9 bases, J shed 9 bases, and the junction held 17 bases outside the gene matches. The CDR3 DNA reads TGCGCCAGGGGAGCCGCGACAGGGACCCATCGGCCCCAGCATTTT. It encodes CARGAATGTHRPQHF.

The rearrangement joins TRBV19 to TRBJ2-3; the match to TRBD2 covers 15 bases. The CDR3 extends over 18 amino acids. V shed 6 bases, J shed 4 bases, and the junction held 11 bases outside the gene matches. CDR1 is LNHDA and CDR2 is SQIVND in the germline V gene (reference sequence). The CDR3 DNA reads TGTGCCAGTAGCCTACGGACTAGCGGGAGGGCCCTTGCAGATACGCAGTATTTT. This translates into CASSLRTSGRALADTQYF.